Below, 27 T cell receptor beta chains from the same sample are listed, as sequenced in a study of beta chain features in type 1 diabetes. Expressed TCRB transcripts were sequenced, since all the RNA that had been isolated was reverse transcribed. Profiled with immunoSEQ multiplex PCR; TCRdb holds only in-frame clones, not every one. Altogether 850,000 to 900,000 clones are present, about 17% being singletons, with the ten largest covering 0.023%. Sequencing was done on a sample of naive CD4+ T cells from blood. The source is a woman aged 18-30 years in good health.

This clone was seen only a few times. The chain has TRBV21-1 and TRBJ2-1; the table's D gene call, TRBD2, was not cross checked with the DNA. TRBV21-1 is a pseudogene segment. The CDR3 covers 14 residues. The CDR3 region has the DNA TGTGCCAGCAGCAAGGCGGTCAGTTACAATGAGCAGTTCTTC. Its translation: CASSKAVSYNEQFF.

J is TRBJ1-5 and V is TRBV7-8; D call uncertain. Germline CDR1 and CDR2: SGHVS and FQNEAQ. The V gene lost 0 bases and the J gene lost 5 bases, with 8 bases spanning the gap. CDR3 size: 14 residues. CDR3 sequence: CASSLARGDQPQHF. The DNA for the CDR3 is TGTGCCAGCAGCTTAGCGCGAGGAGATCAGCCCCAGCATTTT.

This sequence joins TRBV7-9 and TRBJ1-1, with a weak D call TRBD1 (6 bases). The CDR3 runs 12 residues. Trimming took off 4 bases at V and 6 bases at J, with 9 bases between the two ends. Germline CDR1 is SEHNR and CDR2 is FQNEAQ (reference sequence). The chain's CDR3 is CASSSDSPEAFF. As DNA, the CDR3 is TGTGCCAGCAGCTCGGACAGCCCTGAAGCTTTCTTT.

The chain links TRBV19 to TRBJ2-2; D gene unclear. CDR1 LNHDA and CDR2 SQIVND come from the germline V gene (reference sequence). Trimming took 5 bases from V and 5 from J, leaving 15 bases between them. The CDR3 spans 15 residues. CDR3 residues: CASSGRGGTTGELFF. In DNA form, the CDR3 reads TGTGCCAGTAGTGGGCGTGGCGGAACAACCGGGGAGCTGTTTTTT.

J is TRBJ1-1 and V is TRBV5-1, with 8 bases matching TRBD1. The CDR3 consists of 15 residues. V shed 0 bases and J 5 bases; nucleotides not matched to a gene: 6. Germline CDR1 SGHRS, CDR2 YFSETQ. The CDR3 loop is CASSLAGRGQTEAFF. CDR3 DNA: TGCGCCAGCAGCTTGGCCGGCAGGGGGCAAACTGAAGCTTTCTTT.

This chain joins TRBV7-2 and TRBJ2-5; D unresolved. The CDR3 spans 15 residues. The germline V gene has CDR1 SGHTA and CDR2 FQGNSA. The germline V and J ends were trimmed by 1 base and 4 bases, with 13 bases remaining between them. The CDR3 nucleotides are TGTGCCAGCAGCTTAGTTGCTCGAAGATTAGAGACCCAGTACTTC. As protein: CASSLVARRLETQYF.

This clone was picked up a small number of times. Here the CDR3 reads CASSFDRDTEAFF. CDR3 coding DNA: TGTGCCAGCAGCTTCGACAGAGACACTGAAGCTTTCTTT. This chain joins TRBV5-6 and TRBJ1-1, with a possible D match to TRBD1 (5 bases). V lost 2 bases, J lost 3 bases, and 8 bases lay in between. The CDR3 loop spans 13 amino acids. Germline V gene sequence: CDR1 SGHDT, CDR2 YYEEEE.

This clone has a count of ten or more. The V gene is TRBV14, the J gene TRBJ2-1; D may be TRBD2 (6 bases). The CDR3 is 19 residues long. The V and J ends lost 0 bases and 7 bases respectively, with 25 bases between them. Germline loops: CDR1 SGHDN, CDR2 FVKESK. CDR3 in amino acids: CASSQDSESGRGRMNEQFF. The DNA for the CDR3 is TGTGCCAGCAGCCAAGATTCGGAGTCCGGGAGAGGTAGGATGAATGAGCAGTTCTTC.

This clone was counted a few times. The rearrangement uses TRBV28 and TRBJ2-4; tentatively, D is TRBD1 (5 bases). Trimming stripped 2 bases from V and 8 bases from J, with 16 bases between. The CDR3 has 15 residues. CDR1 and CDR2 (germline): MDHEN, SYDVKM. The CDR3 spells CASSLAGQGRDIQYF. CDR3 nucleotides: TGTGCCAGCAGTTTAGCCGGCCAGGGAAGGGACATTCAGTACTTC.

CDR3 nucleotide sequence: TGTGCCAGCAGAGACAGGTCGAGGACCGGGGAGCTGTTTTTT. This codes for CASRDRSRTGELFF. V and J are TRBV28 and TRBJ2-2, with D possibly being TRBD1 (6 bases). The CDR3 has 14 amino acids. CDR1 is MDHEN and CDR2 is SYDVKM in the germline V gene. Trimming removed 6 bases at V and 5 bases at J, with 13 bases between.

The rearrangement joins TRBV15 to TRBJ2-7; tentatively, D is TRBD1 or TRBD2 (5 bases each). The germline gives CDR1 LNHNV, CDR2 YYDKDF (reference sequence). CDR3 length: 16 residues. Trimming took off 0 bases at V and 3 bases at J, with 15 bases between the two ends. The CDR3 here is CATSRESGLSFYEQYF. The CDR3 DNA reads TGTGCCACCAGCAGAGAGTCGGGGCTTTCCTTCTACGAGCAGTACTTC.

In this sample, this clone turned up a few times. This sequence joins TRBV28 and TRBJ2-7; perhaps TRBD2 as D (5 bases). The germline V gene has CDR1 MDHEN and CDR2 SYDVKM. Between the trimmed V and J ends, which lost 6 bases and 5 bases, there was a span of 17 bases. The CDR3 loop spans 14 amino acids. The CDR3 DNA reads TGTGCCAGCAGCGACGGGCCTAACGGGGACGAGCAGTACTTC. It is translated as CASSDGPNGDEQYF.

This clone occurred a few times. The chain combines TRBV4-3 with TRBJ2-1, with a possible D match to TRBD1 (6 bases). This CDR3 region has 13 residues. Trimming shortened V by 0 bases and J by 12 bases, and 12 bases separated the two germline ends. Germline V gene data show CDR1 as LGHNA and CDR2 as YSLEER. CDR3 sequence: CASSQDQGQLQFF. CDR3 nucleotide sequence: TGCGCCAGCAGCCAAGATCAGGGACAACTGCAGTTCTTC.

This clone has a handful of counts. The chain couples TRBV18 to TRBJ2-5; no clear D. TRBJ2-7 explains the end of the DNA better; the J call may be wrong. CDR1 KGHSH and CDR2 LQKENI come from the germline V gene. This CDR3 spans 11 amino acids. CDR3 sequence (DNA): TGTGCCAGCTCCCCGGACTACGAGCAGTACTTC. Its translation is CASSPDYEQYF.

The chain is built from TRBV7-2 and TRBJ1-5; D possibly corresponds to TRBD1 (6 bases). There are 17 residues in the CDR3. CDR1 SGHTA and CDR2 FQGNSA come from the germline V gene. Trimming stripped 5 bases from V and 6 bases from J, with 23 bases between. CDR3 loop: CASSLGPGQIAGQPQHF. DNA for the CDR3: TGTGCCAGCAGCCTAGGACCCGGACAGATCGCGGGTCAGCCCCAGCATTTT.

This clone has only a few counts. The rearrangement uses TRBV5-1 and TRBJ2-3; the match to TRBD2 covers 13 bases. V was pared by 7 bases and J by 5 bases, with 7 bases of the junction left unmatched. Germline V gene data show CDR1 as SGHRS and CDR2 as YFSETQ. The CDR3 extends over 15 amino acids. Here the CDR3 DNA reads TGCGCCAGCTCGACTAGCGGGAGGTCGATAGATACGCAGTATTTT. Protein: CASSTSGRSIDTQYF. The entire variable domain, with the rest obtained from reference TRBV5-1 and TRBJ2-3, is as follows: KAGVTQTPRYLIKTRGQQVTLSCSPISGHRSVSWYQQTPGQGLQFLFEYFSETQRNKGNFPGRFSGRQFSNSRSEMNVSTLELGDSALYLCASSTSGRSIDTQYFGPGTRLTVL.

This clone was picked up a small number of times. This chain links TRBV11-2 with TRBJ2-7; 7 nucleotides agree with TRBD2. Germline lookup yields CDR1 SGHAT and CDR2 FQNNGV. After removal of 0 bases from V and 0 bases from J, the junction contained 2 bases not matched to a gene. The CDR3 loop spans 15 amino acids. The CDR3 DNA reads TGTGCCAGCAGCTTAGATCTAGCGGTCTCCTACGAGCAGTACTTC. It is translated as CASSLDLAVSYEQYF.

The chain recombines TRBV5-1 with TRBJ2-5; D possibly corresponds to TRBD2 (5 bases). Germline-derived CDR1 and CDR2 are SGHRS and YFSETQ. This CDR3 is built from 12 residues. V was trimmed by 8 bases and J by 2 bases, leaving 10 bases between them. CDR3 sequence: CASRTGQETQYF. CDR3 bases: TGCGCCAGTCGGACGGGACAAGAGACCCAGTACTTC.

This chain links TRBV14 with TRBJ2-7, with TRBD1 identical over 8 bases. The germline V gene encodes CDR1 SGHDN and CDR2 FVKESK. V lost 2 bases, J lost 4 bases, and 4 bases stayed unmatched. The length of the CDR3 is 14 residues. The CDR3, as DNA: TGTGCCAGCAGCCAATTACAGGGGGTTTACGAGCAGTACTTC. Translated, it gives CASSQLQGVYEQYF.

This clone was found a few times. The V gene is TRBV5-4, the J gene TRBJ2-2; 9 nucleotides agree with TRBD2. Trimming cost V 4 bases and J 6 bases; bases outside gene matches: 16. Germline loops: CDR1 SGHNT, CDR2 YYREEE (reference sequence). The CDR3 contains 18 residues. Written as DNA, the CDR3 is TGTGCCAGCAGCCAAGATCCCCGGCAGGGACTAGCATCCGGGGAGCTGTTTTTT. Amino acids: CASSQDPRQGLASGELFF.

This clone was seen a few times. This CDR3 reads CASSLTGVGYTF. In DNA, the CDR3 is TGTGCCAGCAGTTTGACAGGGGTCGGCTACACCTTC. The chain recombines TRBV28 with TRBJ1-2; 8 bases align to TRBD1. Germline CDR1 MDHEN, CDR2 SYDVKM. J was trimmed by 8 bases and V by 3 bases; bases with no gene match: 2. This CDR3 is built from 12 residues.

The CDR3: CASSHRTSGYTF. CDR3 coding DNA: TGTGCCAGCAGCCACAGGACGTCTGGCTACACCTTC. This rearrangement joins TRBV13 to TRBJ1-2; the D gene is possibly TRBD1 (5 bases). The V gene lost 5 bases and the J gene lost 7 bases, with 11 bases spanning the gap. This CDR3 contains 12 residues. The germline V gene has CDR1 PRHDT and CDR2 FYEKMQ (reference sequence).

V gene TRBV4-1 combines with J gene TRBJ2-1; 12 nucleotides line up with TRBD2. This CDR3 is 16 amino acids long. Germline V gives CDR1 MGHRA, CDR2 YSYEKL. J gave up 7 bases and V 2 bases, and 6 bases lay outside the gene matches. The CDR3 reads CASSQRLAGAANEQFF. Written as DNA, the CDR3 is TGCGCCAGCAGCCAAAGACTAGCGGGAGCCGCAAATGAGCAGTTCTTC.

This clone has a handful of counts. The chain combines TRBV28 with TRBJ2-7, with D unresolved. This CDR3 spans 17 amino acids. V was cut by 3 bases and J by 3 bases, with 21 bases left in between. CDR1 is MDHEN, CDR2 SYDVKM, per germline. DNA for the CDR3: TGTGCCAGCAGTTTCTTAGAAGGCCCCATTAATATCTACGAGCAGTACTTC. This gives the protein CASSFLEGPINIYEQYF. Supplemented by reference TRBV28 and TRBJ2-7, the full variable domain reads DVKVTQSSRYLVKRTGEKVFLECVQDMDHENMFWYRQDPGLGLRLIYFSYDVKMKEKGDIPEGYSVSREKKERFSLILESASTNQTSMYLCASSFLEGPINIYEQYFGPGTRLTVT.

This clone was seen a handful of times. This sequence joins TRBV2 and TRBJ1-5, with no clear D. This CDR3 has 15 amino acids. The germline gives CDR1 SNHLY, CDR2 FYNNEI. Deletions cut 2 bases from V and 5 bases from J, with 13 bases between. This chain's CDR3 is CASSEFSRQDQPQHF. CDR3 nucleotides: TGTGCCAGCAGTGAATTTAGTAGGCAGGATCAGCCCCAGCATTTT.

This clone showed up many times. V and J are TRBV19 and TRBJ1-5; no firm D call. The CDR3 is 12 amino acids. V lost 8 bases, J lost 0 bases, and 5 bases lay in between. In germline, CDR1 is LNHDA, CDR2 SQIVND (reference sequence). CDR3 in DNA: TGTGCCAGTGCGGATAGCAATCAGCCCCAGCATTTT. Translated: CASADSNQPQHF.

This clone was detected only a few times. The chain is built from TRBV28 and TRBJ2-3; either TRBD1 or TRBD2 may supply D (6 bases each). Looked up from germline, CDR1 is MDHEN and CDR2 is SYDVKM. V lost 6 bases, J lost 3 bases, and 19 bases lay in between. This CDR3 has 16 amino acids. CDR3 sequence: CASRDYPQGRTDTQYF. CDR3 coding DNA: TGTGCCAGCAGGGACTATCCCCAGGGGAGGACAGATACGCAGTATTTT.